This TCR beta chain was observed in a study of blood T cell repertoires in COVID-19. Study context: COVID-19 samples collected from the United States, Italy and Spain covered acute and convalescent phases. PBMCs, B-cell-depleted T cells, or T cells provided the cDNA or gDNA that made up the material.

Germline V gene data show CDR1 as SQVTM and CDR2 as ANQGSEA. V gave up 4 bases and J gave up 7 bases, with 10 bases separating them. The CDR3 has 11 amino acids. Per the study methods: How many nucleated cells were present was estimated from reference gene primer amplification. The data were produced by immunoSEQ multiplex PCR, yet TCRdb's version contains in-frame clones alone and is incomplete. The DNA was the basis for D and trimming; V, J and clone size are from that table. This table holds roughly 260,000 clones, over 75% found once. The TCR sequence derives from a woman aged 35 to 49 who had recovered from COVID-19. Source material: peripheral blood. The J gene is TRBJ2-5, the V gene TRBV29-1; weak D call: TRBD2 (6 bases). CDR3 coding DNA: TGCAGCGTTGCTTCGCGGGGGACCCAGTACTTC. This sequence encodes CSVASRGTQYF.